This T cell receptor (beta chain) was profiled in a study of brain T cells in children with intractable seizures. Study results and limitations: Clones missing pre-surgery may reflect undersampling of that blood sample. HCMV serostatus was not known, and viral specificity came from CDR3 similarity only.

Trimming shortened V by 4 bases and J by 3 bases, and 8 bases separated the two germline ends. The CDR3 has 12 residues. From germline, CDR1 is SGHNT and CDR2 YYREEE (reference sequence). The sequenced cases were selected for having the highest brain T cell transcript signatures. In the case of this clone: The antigen remains undetermined.

Sequencing was performed with immunoSEQ multiplex PCR; in TCRdb, only in-frame clones are kept and a portion is missing. Among 60,000 to 65,000 clones listed, 95% to 96% were seen once. The V gene is TRBV5-4, the J gene TRBJ2-7; unclear D gene. Sequenced here: peripheral blood, sampled at surgery. This receptor was identified in a boy in the first two years of life with focal cortical dysplasia and intractable seizures. The CDR3 reads CASSGVDYEQYF. The CDR3 DNA is TGTGCCAGCAGCGGAGTGGACTACGAGCAGTACTTC.